The 10 T cell receptor beta chains below all came from one sample that was sequenced in a study of CD8 T cells in Susac syndrome. It was with random hexamers that 0.5 to 1 ug RNA was reverse transcribed. TCRdb ran MiXCR on the immunoSEQ multiplex PCR reads and lists one entry per CDR3 protein. The sample yields some 170,000 distinct CDR3 sequences, just under 95% seen once. The material sequenced was CD4+ T cells from PBMCs. The receptors here all came from a human donor with Susac syndrome.

The chain uses TRBV3-1 and TRBJ2-5; D call uncertain. V lost 1 base, J lost 2 bases, and 8 bases lay in between. The germline CDR1 and CDR2 sequences are LGHDT and YNNKEL (reference sequence). This CDR3 is 14 amino acids long. CDR3 in amino acids: CASSQGLVQETQYF. CDR3 DNA sequence: TGTGCCAGCAGCCAAGGGCTGGTTCAAGAGACCCAGTACTTC.

This chain links TRBV9 with TRBJ2-2; maybe TRBD1 (6 bases). The CDR3 has 15 amino acids. Germline V gene data show CDR1 as SGDLS and CDR2 as YYNGEE. V lost 1 base and J 4 bases, leaving 11 bases between the germline ends. The CDR3 sequence: CASSVRGTITGELFF. The CDR3 DNA sequence: TGTGCCAGCAGCGTAAGGGGGACAATCACCGGGGAGCTGTTTTTT. Full variable domain (missing parts from reference TRBV9 and TRBJ2-2): DSGVTQTPKHLITATGQRVTLRCSPRSGDLSVYWYQQSLDQGLQFLIQYYNGEERAKGNILERFSAQQFPDLHSELNLSSLELGDSALYFCASSVRGTITGELFFGEGSRLTVL.

The chain joins TRBV20-1 to TRBJ2-3; possibly TRBD1 for D (5 bases). V shed 3 bases and J shed 3 bases, with 10 bases lying between them. Germline CDR1 DFQATT, CDR2 SNEGSKA (reference sequence). This CDR3 is 13 amino acids long. The CDR3 loop reads CSASSGRTDTQYF. The CDR3 coding sequence is TGCAGTGCTAGTTCAGGGCGGACAGATACGCAGTATTTT.

This clonotype occurred once. The chain uses TRBV6-2 or TRBV6-3 and TRBJ1-1; D remains ambiguous. This CDR3 has 12 amino acids. V was shortened by 5 bases and J by 6 bases, with 10 bases between the two germline ends. CDR1 and CDR2 from the germline V gene are MNHEY and SVGEGT. The DNA of the CDR3 is TGTGCCAGCAGTCCCGCAGCCTCTGAAGCTTTCTTT. Encoded protein: CASSPAASEAFF.

This clonotype was picked up one time. The CDR3 region is CASSSQGGENQPQHF. The CDR3 nucleotides read TGCGCCAGCAGCTCACAGGGAGGTGAAAATCAGCCCCAGCATTTT. The rearrangement links TRBV5-1 to TRBJ1-5; maybe TRBD1 (6 bases). V lost 3 bases, J lost 4 bases, and 14 bases lay in between. The CDR3 spans 15 residues. Germline values: CDR1 SGHRS, CDR2 YFSETQ.

The chain combines TRBV28 with TRBJ2-2, with D unresolved. Germline loops: CDR1 MDHEN, CDR2 SYDVKM. Trimming left V 5 bases short and J 5 bases short, with 18 bases between. The CDR3 sequence is 16 residues long. Here the CDR3 DNA reads TGTGCCAGCAGTGTCCTGATTGGGATAGGAACCGGGGAGCTGTTTTTT. Its protein is CASSVLIGIGTGELFF.

A few counts support this clonotype. This chain connects TRBV18 to TRBJ2-1; weak D call: TRBD2 (6 bases). The length of the CDR3 is 14 residues. V was pared by 4 bases and J by 0 bases, with 7 bases between. The germline V gene encodes CDR1 KGHSH and CDR2 LQKENI. CDR3 in DNA: TGTGCCAGCTCACTCGGGAGCTCCTACAATGAGCAGTTCTTC. Translating it yields CASSLGSSYNEQFF.

This rearrangement joins TRBV12-3 or TRBV12-4 to TRBJ2-7, with D perhaps matching TRBD1 or TRBD2 (5 bases each). The CDR3 contains 15 residues. The V gene lost 4 bases and the J gene lost 6 bases, with 19 bases spanning the gap. The DNA for the CDR3 is TGTGCCAGCAGTTCCCCCGGGACCTATGTCTTCGAGCAGTACTTC. Its protein product is CASSSPGTYVFEQYF.

The V gene is TRBV2, the J gene TRBJ1-4; D is unclear. Germline V gene lookup returns CDR1 SNHLY and CDR2 FYNNEI. Trimming shortened V by 5 bases and J by 5 bases, and 9 bases separated the two germline ends. This CDR3 region has 13 residues. This chain's CDR3 is CASSNSPNEKLFF. DNA for the CDR3: TGTGCCAGCAGTAACAGCCCCAATGAAAAACTGTTTTTT.

The count of this clonotype is one. V is TRBV9 and J is TRBJ2-5, with 10 positions matching TRBD2. The CDR3 is made up of 17 amino acids. J gave up 5 bases and V 0 bases, and 10 bases lay outside the gene matches. Germline CDR1 reads SGDLS; CDR2 reads YYNGEE. The CDR3 reads CASSVAASGGPGETQYF. The CDR3, as DNA: TGTGCCAGCAGCGTAGCGGCTAGCGGGGGTCCTGGGGAGACCCAGTACTTC.